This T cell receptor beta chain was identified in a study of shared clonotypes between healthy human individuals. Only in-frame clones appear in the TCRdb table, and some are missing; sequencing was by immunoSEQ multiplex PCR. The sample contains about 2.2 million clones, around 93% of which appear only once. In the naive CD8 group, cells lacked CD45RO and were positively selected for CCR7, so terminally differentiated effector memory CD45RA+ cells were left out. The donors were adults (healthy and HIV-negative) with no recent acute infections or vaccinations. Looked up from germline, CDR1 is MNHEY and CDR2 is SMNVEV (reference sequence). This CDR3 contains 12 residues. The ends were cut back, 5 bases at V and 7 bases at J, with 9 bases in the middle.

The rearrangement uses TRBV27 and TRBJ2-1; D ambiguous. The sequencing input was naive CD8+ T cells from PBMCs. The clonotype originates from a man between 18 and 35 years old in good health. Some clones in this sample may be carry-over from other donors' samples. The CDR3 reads CASSTGRNEQFF. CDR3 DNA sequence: TGTGCCAGCAGTACCGGAAGGAATGAGCAGTTCTTC.